Listed below are T cell receptor beta chains from one sample, sequenced in a study of PD-1 blockade in classical Hodgkin lymphoma. Profiled with immunoSEQ multiplex PCR; TCRdb holds only in-frame clones, not every one. The data hold roughly 90,000 clones, with roughly 76% observed a single time. Sequences were derived from peripheral blood mononuclear cells (PBMCs), sampled before the second cycle of nivolumab. These receptors all come from a human donor with classical Hodgkin lymphoma. CDR3s include the opening cysteine and the closing phenylalanine or tryptophan. The order of the fields is V gene, J gene, clone size, D gene, CDR3 DNA, CDR3 protein. The D gene is left open where the match is weak. Rows give clone size only sometimes, using once, few, many, or a class for an expanded clone.

>TRBV21-1|TRBJ2-3|NA|NA
TGTGCCAGCAGCTCCTGGACTAGCGGGAGGCCAGATACGCAGTATTTT
CASSSWTSGRPDTQYF
>TRBV9|TRBJ1-3|NA|NA
TGTGCCAGCAGCGTAAGAGGAGGAAACACCATATATTTT
CASSVRGGNTIYF
>TRBV30|TRBJ2-7|once|TRBD1
TGTGCCTGGGGCGGGACAGGGGGCCTGCAGTACTTC
CAWGGTGGLQYF
>TRBV7-6|TRBJ2-2|NA|TRBD2
TGTGCCAGCAGCTTATCCGGGAGGACCGGGGAGCTGTTTTTT
CASSLSGRTGELFF
>TRBV11-2|TRBJ2-7|NA|NA
TGTGCCAGCAGCTTCCGGGACACAGCCTACGAGCAGTACTTC
CASSFRDTAYEQYF
>TRBV11-2|TRBJ2-7|NA|TRBD2
TGTGCCAGCAGCTTCCCACAGACTAGCGGGGGTCCTAATCACTACGAGCAGTACTTC
CASSFPQTSGGPNHYEQYF
>TRBV7-3|TRBJ2-5|NA|NA
TGTGCCAGCAGCGGCAAGTCAAGGGGCGCCGTCCAAGAGACCCAGTACTTC
CASSGKSRGAVQETQYF
>TRBV7-8|TRBJ1-3|NA|NA
TGTGCCAGCAGCTTAGAGGGGTCAGCGGGTAACTCTGGAAACACCATATATTTT
CASSLEGSAGNSGNTIYF
>TRBV11-1|TRBJ2-5|NA|NA
TGTGCCAGCAGCTTAGCGACCGGGGGAGAGACCCAGTACTTC
CASSLATGGETQYF
>TRBV2|TRBJ1-4|few|NA
TGTGCCAGCAGGAGAGCACCCACAACTAATGAAAAACTGTTTTTT
CASRRAPTTNEKLFF
>TRBV2|TRBJ2-3|NA|NA
TGTGCCAGCAGTCCCGGGGGGCCCCGCCAGGCAGATACGCAGTATTTT
CASSPGGPRQADTQYF
>TRBV5-1|TRBJ1-1|NA|TRBD1
TGCGCCAGCAGCACCAGGGACAGGGGGAACACTGAAGCTTTCTTT
CASSTRDRGNTEAFF
>TRBV14|TRBJ2-7|few|TRBD1
TGTGCCAGCAGACGACAGGGATCCTCCTACGAGCAGTACTTC
CASRRQGSSYEQYF
>TRBV7-9|TRBJ1-5|NA|NA
TGTGCCAGCAGCTTGGAGGCCCGGGGGGCCCAGCATTTT
CASSLEARGAQHF